This TCR beta chain appears in the sequencing data of a study of human T cells and chemical hapten exposure. Study-level information: Enrolled patients were predominantly female and had alopecia areata, totalis or universalis. Overall study results and limits: Patch test score was positively correlated with the counts of PT1 expanded TCRs.

TCRdb ran MiXCR on the RACE reads and lists one entry per CDR3 protein. The table has 65,000 to 80,000 distinct CDR3 sequences, 10% seen once; the top ten hold about 1.4%. With regard to this clonotype: Antigen specificity is unknown.

Stated time point: patch test 1, 2 weeks after DPC sensitization. Treatment: therapeutic diphenylcyclopropenone sensitization with weekly scalp DPC. This CDR3 spans 15 amino acids. V was trimmed by 3 bases and J by 0 bases, leaving 6 bases between them. The sequence was obtained from a woman aged 45-59 years with alopecia areata. Some clones in this sample may be carry-over from other donors' samples. The sample consisted of whole blood, taken in connection with sensitization to the hapten diphenylcyclopropenone (DPC). This chain joins TRBV12-3 or TRBV12-4 and TRBJ2-6; D uncertain. The CDR3 nucleotides are TGTGCCAGCAGTTTCTTGGGCTCTGGGGCCAACGTCCTGACTTTC. Translated: CASSFLGSGANVLTF.